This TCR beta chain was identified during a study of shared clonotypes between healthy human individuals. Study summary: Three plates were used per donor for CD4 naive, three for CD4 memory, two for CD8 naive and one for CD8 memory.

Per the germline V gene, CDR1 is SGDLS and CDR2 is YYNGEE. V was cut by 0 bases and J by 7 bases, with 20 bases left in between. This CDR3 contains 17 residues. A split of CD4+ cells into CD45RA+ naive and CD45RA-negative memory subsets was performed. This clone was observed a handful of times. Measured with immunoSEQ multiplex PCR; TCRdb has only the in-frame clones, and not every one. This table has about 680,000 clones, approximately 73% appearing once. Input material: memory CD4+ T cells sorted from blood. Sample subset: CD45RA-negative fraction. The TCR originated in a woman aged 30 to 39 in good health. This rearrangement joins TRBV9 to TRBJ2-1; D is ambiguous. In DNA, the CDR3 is TGTGCCAGCAGCGTAGGTTTGGAACCCACCGCCGAGAATGAGCAGTTCTTC. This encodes CASSVGLEPTAENEQFF.